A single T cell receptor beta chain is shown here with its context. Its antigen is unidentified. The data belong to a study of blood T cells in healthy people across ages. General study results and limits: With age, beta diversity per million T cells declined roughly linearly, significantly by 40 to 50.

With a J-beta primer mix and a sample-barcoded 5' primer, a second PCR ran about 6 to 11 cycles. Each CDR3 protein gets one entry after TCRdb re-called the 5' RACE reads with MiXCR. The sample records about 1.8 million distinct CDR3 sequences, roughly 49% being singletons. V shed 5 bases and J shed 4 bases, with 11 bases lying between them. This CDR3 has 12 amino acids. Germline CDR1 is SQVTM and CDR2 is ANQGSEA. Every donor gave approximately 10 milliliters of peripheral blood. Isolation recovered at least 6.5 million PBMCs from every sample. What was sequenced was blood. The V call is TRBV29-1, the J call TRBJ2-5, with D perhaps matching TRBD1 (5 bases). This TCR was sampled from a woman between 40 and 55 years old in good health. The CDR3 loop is CSVTMQGETQYF. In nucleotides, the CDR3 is TGCAGCGTTACCATGCAGGGAGAGACCCAGTACTTC.